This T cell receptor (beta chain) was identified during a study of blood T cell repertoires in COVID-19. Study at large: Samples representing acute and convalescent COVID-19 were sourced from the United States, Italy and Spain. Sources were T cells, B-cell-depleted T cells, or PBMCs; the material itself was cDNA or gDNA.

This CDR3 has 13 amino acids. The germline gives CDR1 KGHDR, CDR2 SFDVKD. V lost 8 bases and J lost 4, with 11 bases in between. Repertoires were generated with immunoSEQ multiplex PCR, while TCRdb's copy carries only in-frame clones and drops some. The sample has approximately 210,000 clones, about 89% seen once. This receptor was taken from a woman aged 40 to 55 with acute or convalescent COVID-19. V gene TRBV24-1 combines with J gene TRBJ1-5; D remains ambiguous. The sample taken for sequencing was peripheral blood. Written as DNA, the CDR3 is TGTGCCACCATAGGAACGGGAAATCAGCCCCAGCATTTT. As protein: CATIGTGNQPQHF.